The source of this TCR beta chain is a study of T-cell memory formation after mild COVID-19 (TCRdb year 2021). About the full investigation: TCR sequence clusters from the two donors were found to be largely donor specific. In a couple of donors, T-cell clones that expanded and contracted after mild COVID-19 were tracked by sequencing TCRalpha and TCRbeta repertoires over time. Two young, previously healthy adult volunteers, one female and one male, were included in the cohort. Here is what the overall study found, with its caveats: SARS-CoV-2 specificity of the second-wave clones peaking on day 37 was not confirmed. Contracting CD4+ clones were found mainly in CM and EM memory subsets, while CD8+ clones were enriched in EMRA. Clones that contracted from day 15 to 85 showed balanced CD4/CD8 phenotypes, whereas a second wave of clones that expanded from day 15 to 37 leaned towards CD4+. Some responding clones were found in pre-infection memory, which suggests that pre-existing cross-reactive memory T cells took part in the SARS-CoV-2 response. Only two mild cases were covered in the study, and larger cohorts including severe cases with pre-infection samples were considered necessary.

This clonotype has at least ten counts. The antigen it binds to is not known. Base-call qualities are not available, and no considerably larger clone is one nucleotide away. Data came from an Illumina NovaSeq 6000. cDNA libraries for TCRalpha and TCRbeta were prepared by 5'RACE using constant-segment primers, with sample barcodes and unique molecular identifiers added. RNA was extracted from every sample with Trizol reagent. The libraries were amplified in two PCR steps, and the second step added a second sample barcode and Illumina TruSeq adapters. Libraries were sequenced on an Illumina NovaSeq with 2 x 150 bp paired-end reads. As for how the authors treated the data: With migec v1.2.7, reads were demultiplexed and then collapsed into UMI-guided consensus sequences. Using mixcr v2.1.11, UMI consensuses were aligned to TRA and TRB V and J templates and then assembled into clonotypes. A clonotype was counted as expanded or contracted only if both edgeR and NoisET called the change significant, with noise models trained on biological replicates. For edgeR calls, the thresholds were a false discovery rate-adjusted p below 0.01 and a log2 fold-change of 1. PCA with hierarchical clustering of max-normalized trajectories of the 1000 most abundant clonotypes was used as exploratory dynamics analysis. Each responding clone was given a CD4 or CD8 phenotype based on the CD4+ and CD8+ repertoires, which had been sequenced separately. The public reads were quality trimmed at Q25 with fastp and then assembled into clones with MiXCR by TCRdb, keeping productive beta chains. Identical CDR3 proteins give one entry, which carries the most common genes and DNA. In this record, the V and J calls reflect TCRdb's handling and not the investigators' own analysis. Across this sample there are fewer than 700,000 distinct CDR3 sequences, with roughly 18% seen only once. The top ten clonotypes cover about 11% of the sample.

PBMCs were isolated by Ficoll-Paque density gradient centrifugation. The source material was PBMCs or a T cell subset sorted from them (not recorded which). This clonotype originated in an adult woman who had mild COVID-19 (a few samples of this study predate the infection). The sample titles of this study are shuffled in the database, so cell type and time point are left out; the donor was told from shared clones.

Read as DNA, the sequence is TGTGCCATCAGTGAGACAGGTTACTATGGCTACACCTTC. The encoded protein is CAISETGYYGYTF. This receptor chain uses TRBV10-3 and TRBJ1-2, with a tentative D gene TRBD1 over 5 matching bases. The CDR3 runs 13 amino acids, cysteine and phenylalanine included. Only the CDR3 DNA stays, 39 bases, in frame from base 1. Per the germline V gene, ENHRY is the CDR1 and SYGVKD is the CDR2. Between the V and J ends, shortened by 2 bases and 3 bases respectively, the junction contains 7 bases.